The 30 T cell receptor beta chains below come from one sample, sequenced in a study of blood T cell repertoires in COVID-19. TCRdb keeps only in-frame clones here, not all; method: immunoSEQ multiplex PCR. The table lists about 150,000 clones, 65% to 85% of them singletons. Specimen: peripheral blood. The receptors derive from a woman in her sixties with acute or convalescent COVID-19.

This chain uses TRBV2 with TRBJ1-1; 7 nucleotides line up with TRBD1. From germline, CDR1 is SNHLY and CDR2 FYNNEI. This CDR3 has 14 amino acids. Trimming at V came to 6 bases and at J to 6 bases, leaving 10 bases not matched to a gene. Here the CDR3 reads CASRPFGTAAEAFF. CDR3 DNA sequence: TGTGCCAGCAGGCCCTTCGGGACAGCCGCTGAAGCTTTCTTT.

The chain has TRBV24-1 and TRBJ2-2; 7 nucleotides line up with TRBD1. Germline lookup yields CDR1 KGHDR and CDR2 SFDVKD. After removal of 4 bases from V and 5 bases from J, the junction contained 9 bases not matched to a gene. The CDR3 length is 16 residues. CDR3 amino acids: CATSDKDRSLTGELFF. The DNA of the CDR3 is TGTGCCACCAGTGACAAGGACAGGAGTTTGACCGGGGAGCTGTTTTTT.

The gene calls are TRBV5-1 and TRBJ2-1; the D gene is possibly TRBD1 (5 bases). Germline CDR1 reads SGHRS; CDR2 reads YFSETQ. Trimming pared 1 base from V and 0 bases from J, leaving 11 bases between. This CDR3 is built from 16 residues. The CDR3 bases are TGCGCCAGCAGCTTGTTGTCTCAGGGCTCCTACAATGAGCAGTTCTTC. Translating gives CASSLLSQGSYNEQFF.

The CDR3 DNA follows: TGCGCCAGCAGCTTGGGGATCGGGGGATCGTATTACGAGCAGTACTTC. The encoded protein is CASSLGIGGSYYEQYF. The rearrangement joins TRBV5-1 to TRBJ2-7, with D possibly being TRBD2 (6 bases). The length of the CDR3 is 16 residues. V was shortened by 0 bases and J by 4 bases, with 17 bases between the two germline ends. Looked up from germline, CDR1 is SGHRS and CDR2 is YFSETQ.

The rearrangement joins TRBV11-2 to TRBJ2-3, with 7 bases matching TRBD2. The V segment lost 7 bases and the J segment 0 bases; nucleotides outside the gene matches: 7. This CDR3 contains 15 residues. The germline CDR1 and CDR2 sequences are SGHAT and FQNNGV. The CDR3 region is CASTLGLLSTDTQYF. The DNA of the CDR3 is TGTGCCAGCACCCTGGGACTACTCAGCACAGATACGCAGTATTTT.

The chain has TRBV4-2 and TRBJ1-5, with 9 bases matching TRBD1. Unmatched junction bases numbered 9, after V lost 5 bases and J lost 7 bases. The CDR3 loop spans 15 amino acids. Per the germline V gene, CDR1 is LGHNA and CDR2 is YNFKEQ. CDR3: CASSISGTGLQPQHF. CDR3 nucleotide sequence: TGTGCCAGCAGCATTTCCGGGACAGGGTTACAGCCCCAGCATTTT.

The chain's CDR3 is CASSESGGYTF. The CDR3 DNA sequence: TGTGCCAGCAGTGAATCGGGTGGCTACACCTTC. The chain recombines TRBV25-1 with TRBJ1-2; D is unresolved. Trimming cost V 1 base and J 7 bases, with 4 bases left between them. This CDR3 has 11 residues. Germline V gene sequence: CDR1 MGHDK, CDR2 SYGVNS.

This CDR3 is CASSDQTGLSNQPQHF. CDR3 DNA: TGTGCCAGCAGTGATCAAACAGGGCTGAGCAATCAGCCCCAGCATTTT. This sequence joins TRBV2 and TRBJ1-5, with D possibly TRBD1 on 6 matching bases. CDR1 SNHLY and CDR2 FYNNEI come from the germline V gene. The CDR3 spans 16 residues. V lost 3 bases, J lost 1 base, and 13 bases lay in between.

The V and J genes are TRBV3-1 (or the pseudogene TRBV3-2) and TRBJ1-2, with TRBD1 matching 7 bases. J gave up 1 base and V 4 bases, and 12 bases lay outside the gene matches. Germline-derived CDR1 and CDR2 are LGHDT and YNNKEL (reference sequence). The CDR3 is 17 residues long. Written as DNA, the CDR3 is TGTGCCAGCAGCCCTATTCGACAGGGCCTCCTTAACTATGGCTACACCTTC. It codes for CASSPIRQGLLNYGYTF.

This clone has a handful of counts. This chain joins TRBV4-3 and TRBJ2-2; 10 nucleotides match TRBD1. Germline CDR1 reads LGHNA; CDR2 reads YSLEER. The CDR3 is 17 residues long. The V and J ends lost 1 base and 6 bases, in that order; junction bases with no gene match: 8. CDR3 sequence (DNA): TGCGCCAGCAGCCAAGCTCGTTGGACAGGGGGGGCCGGGGAGCTGTTTTTT. It codes for CASSQARWTGGAGELFF.

The gene calls are TRBV7-2 and TRBJ1-4; D is unclear. Germline assignment: CDR1 SGHTA and CDR2 FQGNSA. The CDR3 has 14 amino acids. Trimming left V 10 bases short and J 3 bases short, with 15 bases between. DNA for the CDR3: TGTGCCACCGGGGTGGGGTTGTCTAATGAAAAACTGTTTTTT. Protein product: CATGVGLSNEKLFF.

This chain links TRBV6-2 or TRBV6-3 with TRBJ2-7, with D possibly matching TRBD1 (6 bases). Germline V lookup: CDR1 MNHEY, CDR2 SVGEGT. The CDR3 sequence is 14 residues long. Trimming left V 1 base short and J 7 bases short, with 14 bases between. CDR3 sequence: CASSYYGTSAEQYF. CDR3 nucleotide sequence: TGTGCCAGCAGTTACTATGGGACATCCGCGGAGCAGTACTTC.

J is TRBJ2-5 and V is TRBV5-1; D is possibly TRBD1 (6 bases). The V end was cut by 4 bases, the J end by 1 base, with 11 bases between. The CDR3 covers 14 residues. Germline V gene sequence: CDR1 SGHRS, CDR2 YFSETQ. In DNA, the CDR3 is TGCGCCAGCAGCAACCGGGACATCCAAGAGACCCAGTACTTC. Translating it yields CASSNRDIQETQYF. Full variable domain (outside the CDR3, taken from reference TRBV5-1 and TRBJ2-5): KAGVTQTPRYLIKTRGQQVTLSCSPISGHRSVSWYQQTPGQGLQFLFEYFSETQRNKGNFPGRFSGRQFSNSRSEMNVSTLELGDSALYLCASSNRDIQETQYFGPGTRLLVL.

The chain links TRBV6-5 to TRBJ1-1; D may be TRBD1 (5 bases). Deletions cut 6 bases from V and 1 base from J, with 15 bases between. There are 15 residues in the CDR3. Germline V gene lookup returns CDR1 MNHEY and CDR2 SVGAGI. In nucleotides, the CDR3 is TGTGCCAGCAGGGCGGCCCGGACACCGAACACTGAAGCTTTCTTT. Encoded protein: CASRAARTPNTEAFF.

The chain links TRBV19 to TRBJ1-5; 12 nucleotides agree with TRBD1. The CDR3 totals 16 residues. V dropped 5 bases and J dropped 5; count of bases not matched to a gene: 7. The germline CDR1 and CDR2 sequences are LNHDA and SQIVND (reference sequence). The chain's CDR3 is CASSYPGQGAYQPQHF. In DNA form, the CDR3 reads TGTGCCAGTAGTTATCCGGGACAGGGGGCCTATCAGCCCCAGCATTTT.

The V gene is TRBV7-9, the J gene TRBJ1-6, with 10 positions matching TRBD1. V trimming: 1 base; J trimming: 9 bases; junction bases outside the gene matches: 6. This CDR3 comprises 16 residues. CDR1 is SEHNR and CDR2 is FQNEAQ in the germline V gene (reference sequence). CDR3 region: CASSLGTGTGVSPLHF. The CDR3 DNA reads as TGTGCCAGCAGCTTAGGAACAGGGACAGGGGTTTCACCCCTCCACTTT.

This sequence joins TRBV6-1 and TRBJ2-1, with 10 positions matching TRBD2. Germline CDR1 reads MNHNS; CDR2 reads SASEGT. The junction had 4 bases not matched to a gene; V was cut back by 2 bases and J by 3 bases. The CDR3 contains 16 residues. CDR3 loop: CASSELSGGVYNEQFF. In DNA, the CDR3 is TGTGCCAGCAGTGAATTAAGCGGGGGGGTCTACAATGAGCAGTTCTTC.

Only a few counts were recorded for this clone. CDR3 DNA sequence: TGTGCCAGCAGCCATTCCGGGGGAGGACTAACTGGCTACACCTTC. Translation gives CASSHSGGGLTGYTF. The chain carries TRBV7-9 and TRBJ1-2; D is possibly TRBD1 (5 bases). The V and J ends lost 5 bases and 7 bases respectively, with 20 bases between them. This CDR3 region has 15 residues. Per germline, CDR1 SEHNR and CDR2 FQNEAQ (reference sequence).

The chain employs TRBV6-6 and TRBJ1-1; D unresolved. Germline values: CDR1 MNHNY, CDR2 SVGAGI (reference sequence). V lost 2 bases, J lost 3 bases, and 16 bases lay in between. This CDR3 has 16 amino acids. The CDR3, as DNA: TGTGCCAGCAGTTACGGTCCAGGCTTGGAGGACACTGAAGCTTTCTTT. Its protein product is CASSYGPGLEDTEAFF.

The chain has TRBV7-2 and TRBJ1-4; no firm D call. This CDR3 is built from 15 residues. CDR1 is SGHTA and CDR2 is FQGNSA in the germline V gene. V lost 5 bases to trimming and J lost 0 bases, with 10 bases between them. The CDR3 DNA reads as TGTGCCAGCAGCCCCCAGGTTGCAACTAATGAAAAACTGTTTTTT. It translates to CASSPQVATNEKLFF.

The chain combines TRBV7-4 with TRBJ2-4; no clear D gene. Germline CDR1 reads SGHVT; CDR2 reads SQSDAQ. The V gene lost 1 base and the J gene lost 3 bases, with 7 bases spanning the gap. The CDR3 has 14 amino acids. DNA for the CDR3: TGTGCCAGCAGCTTAGGATATAGCAAAAACATTCAGTACTTC. Amino acids: CASSLGYSKNIQYF.

The J gene is TRBJ1-3, the V gene TRBV6-2 or TRBV6-3; a possible D gene is TRBD1 (5 bases). The CDR3 covers 18 residues. CDR1 is MNHEY and CDR2 is SVGEGT in the germline V gene. Trimming shortened V by 2 bases and J by 0 bases, and 17 bases separated the two germline ends. CDR3 in amino acids: CASSYGPSTGYSGNTIYF. CDR3 coding DNA: TGTGCCAGCAGTTACGGGCCTTCAACAGGTTACTCTGGAAACACCATATATTTT.

A few counts support this clone. The V gene is TRBV7-2, the J gene TRBJ1-4; tentative D call: TRBD1 (6 bases). CDR1 is SGHTA and CDR2 is FQGNSA in the germline V gene. Between the trimmed V and J ends, which lost 4 bases and 4 bases, there was a span of 25 bases. The CDR3 covers 19 residues. CDR3 bases: TGTGCCAGCAGCTCAGGAACCACAGGGCCCGCATCCCTTAATGAAAAACTGTTTTTT. Translating it yields CASSSGTTGPASLNEKLFF.

This chain connects TRBV5-6 to TRBJ1-1; 7 nucleotides agree with TRBD1. With 4 bases clipped from V and 3 bases from J, the junction kept 6 bases outside the gene matches. The germline gives CDR1 SGHDT, CDR2 YYEEEE. The CDR3 is 14 amino acids. The CDR3 is CASSRGGEDTEAFF. Written as DNA, the CDR3 is TGTGCCAGCAGCCGAGGGGGCGAGGACACTGAAGCTTTCTTT.

The V and J genes are TRBV5-1 and TRBJ2-3; 8 nucleotides line up with TRBD1. Unmatched junction bases numbered 8, after V lost 3 bases and J lost 2 bases. CDR1 is SGHRS, CDR2 YFSETQ, per germline. This CDR3 comprises 16 residues. The CDR3 protein is CASSSGQGLTTDTQYF. Here the CDR3 DNA reads TGCGCCAGCAGCTCCGGACAGGGACTTACCACAGATACGCAGTATTTT.

This clone has only a few counts. The rearrangement links TRBV30 to TRBJ2-3; D may be TRBD1 (6 bases). CDR3 length equals 14 residues. The germline V gene has CDR1 GTSNPN and CDR2 SVGIG (reference sequence). V was cut by 6 bases and J by 0 bases, with 13 bases left in between. The CDR3 sequence is CACSPGASTDTQYF. Written as DNA, the CDR3 is TGTGCCTGTAGCCCAGGGGCTAGCACAGATACGCAGTATTTT.

The CDR3 here is CASSDRNTGNTIYF. CDR3 DNA: TGTGCCAGCAGCGACAGGAATACGGGAAACACCATATATTTT. This rearrangement joins TRBV3-1 (or the pseudogene TRBV3-2) to TRBJ1-3, with D tentatively TRBD1 (6 bases). V gave up 5 bases and J gave up 4 bases, with 12 bases separating them. The CDR3 consists of 14 residues. Germline V gene data show CDR1 as LGHDT and CDR2 as YNNKEL (reference sequence).

V is TRBV25-1 and J is TRBJ2-1; a possible D gene is TRBD1 (6 bases). With 2 bases removed from V and 5 bases from J, the gap between germline ends came to 10 bases. The CDR3 is 14 amino acids. Germline V gene data show CDR1 as MGHDK and CDR2 as SYGVNS. The CDR3 here is CASSESAGDNEQFF. CDR3 bases: TGTGCCAGCAGTGAAAGTGCAGGGGACAATGAGCAGTTCTTC.

The genes are TRBV9 and TRBJ2-2; possibly TRBD1 for D (6 bases). Trimming shortened V by 5 bases and J by 6 bases, and 11 bases separated the two germline ends. The CDR3 is made up of 13 amino acids. Germline CDR1 reads SGDLS; CDR2 reads YYNGEE. The DNA for the CDR3 is TGTGCCAGCAGACGGACAGCTTCCGGGGAGCTGTTTTTT. Residues: CASRRTASGELFF.

The chain couples TRBV18 to TRBJ2-6; D gene ambiguous. V gave up 3 bases and J gave up 2 bases, with 11 bases separating them. CDR1 and CDR2 from the germline V gene are KGHSH and LQKENI. The CDR3 length is 16 residues. CDR3 DNA: TGTGCCAGCTCACCCTATAGCCCGGCTGGGGCCAACGTCCTGACTTTC. Its translation is CASSPYSPAGANVLTF.